The clone carrying this T cell receptor (beta chain) has a handful of counts. The target antigen is unknown. The CDR3 has 13 residues. Germline CDR1 reads LNHNV; CDR2 reads YYDKDF (reference sequence). V shed 5 bases, J shed 4 bases, and the junction held 1 base outside the gene matches. Into CD45RA+ naive and CD45RA-negative memory subsets, the CD4+ cells were split. The method was immunoSEQ multiplex PCR; TCRdb's version includes in-frame clones alone and lacks a portion of them. The table lists about 990,000 clones, about 80% of them singletons, with roughly 0.55% in the top ten. The data were obtained in a study of shared clonotypes between healthy human individuals. Broader study findings: Naive CD4 clonotypes overlapped across a handful of donors at roughly 5%. At large depth, rarefaction still showed sorted-subset sequencing to be incomplete.

The sequenced sample consisted of memory CD4+ T cells from PBMCs. The subset was: CD45RA-negative fraction. J is TRBJ1-2 and V is TRBV15, with 10 bases fitting TRBD1. This TCR came from a man aged 18 to 29 in good health. Some clones in this sample may be carry-over from other donors' samples. DNA for the CDR3: TGTGCCACCAGCCGGACAGGGGGCTATGGCTACACCTTC. Protein sequence: CATSRTGGYGYTF.